These 16 T cell receptor beta chains were sequenced from one sample in a study of vaccination effects on CD4 cells after COVID-19. The ViraFEST assay expanded antigen-specific CD4+ T cells with viral peptide pools before sequencing. Subsequent to roughly 9 days of culture, CD4+ T cells were isolated. The data were produced by immunoSEQ multiplex PCR, yet TCRdb's version contains in-frame clones alone and is incomplete. There are about 79,000 clones in the sample; about 70% occur only once, and 1.5% to 2% lies in the top ten. These TCRs are of unknown antigen specificity. The source material was CD4+ T cells from PBMCs cultured with HCoV-229E spike peptides, sampled before COVID-19 vaccination. These receptors were collected from a human donor who received a COVID-19 vaccine.

The CDR3 DNA follows: TGTGCCAGCAGCGCCGAGGTGGGAGGGATGGAGACCCAGTACTTC. It encodes CASSAEVGGMETQYF. The chain combines TRBV7-7 with TRBJ2-5; 7 bases match TRBD2. Germline loops: CDR1 SSHAT, CDR2 FNYEAQ (reference sequence). This CDR3 region has 15 residues. With V trimmed by 5 bases and J by 5 bases, 11 bases remained unmatched.

The rearrangement joins TRBV30 to TRBJ1-1; D not resolved. The V end lost 4 bases, the J end lost 1 base, and 10 bases lay between the germline ends. Germline assignment: CDR1 GTSNPN and CDR2 SVGIG (reference sequence). The CDR3 runs 13 residues. The CDR3 loop reads CAWTLGPNTEAFF. The CDR3 DNA sequence: TGTGCCTGGACCCTCGGGCCGAACACTGAAGCTTTCTTT.

The gene calls are TRBV5-8 and TRBJ2-1; TRBD1 aligns across 7 bases. The CDR3 runs 14 residues. The V and J ends lost 5 bases and 8 bases, in that order; junction bases with no gene match: 10. CDR1 and CDR2 from the germline V gene are SGHTS and YDEGEE. CDR3 sequence reads: CASRRDRVGDEQFF. In DNA, the CDR3 is TGTGCCAGCAGACGCGACAGGGTTGGTGATGAGCAGTTCTTC.

The chain combines TRBV24-1 with TRBJ1-5; D unclear. Germline V gene lookup returns CDR1 KGHDR and CDR2 SFDVKD. The CDR3 contains 13 residues. The germline V and J ends were trimmed by 0 bases and 15 bases, with 14 bases remaining between them. The CDR3 sequence: CATSDLDPARPHF. CDR3 DNA: TGTGCCACCAGTGATTTGGATCCGGCGCGGCCGCATTTT.

The chain carries TRBV29-1 and TRBJ2-5; D is unresolved. Per germline, CDR1 SQVTM and CDR2 ANQGSEA. V was trimmed by 4 bases and J by 2 bases, leaving 8 bases between them. The CDR3 has 12 residues. CDR3 nucleotides: TGCAGCGTTGTCCCGAGTCAAGAGACCCAGTACTTC. Its protein is CSVVPSQETQYF.

The chain has TRBV18 and TRBJ2-1, with D unresolved. The germline V gene encodes CDR1 KGHSH and CDR2 LQKENI. This CDR3 has 11 amino acids. V was pared by 2 bases and J by 7 bases, with 3 bases between. The CDR3 DNA is TGTGCCAGCTCACCAGAAAATGAGCAGTTCTTC. This sequence encodes CASSPENEQFF.

V gene TRBV24-1 combines with J gene TRBJ2-3, with D tentatively TRBD1 or TRBD2 (5 bases each). This CDR3 has 12 amino acids. Deletions cut 9 bases from V and 0 bases from J, with 6 bases between. Germline CDR1 is KGHDR and CDR2 is SFDVKD. The CDR3 DNA reads as TGTGCCACCGGGGGAAGCACAGATACGCAGTATTTT. As protein: CATGGSTDTQYF.

For this clone: Other DNA sequences in the same sample also yield this CDR3. The J gene is TRBJ2-3, the V gene TRBV7-3; D is unclear. The length of the CDR3 is 12 residues. The V end lost 5 bases, the J end lost 3 bases, and 6 bases lay between the germline ends. Germline CDR1 reads SGHTA; CDR2 reads FQGTGA. The CDR3 DNA is TGTGCCAGCAGCCCGAATACAGATACGCAGTATTTT. Amino acids: CASSPNTDTQYF.

In this sample, this clone turned up once. This chain joins TRBV6-5 and TRBJ1-4, with 10 positions matching TRBD1. The CDR3 loop spans 16 amino acids. The germline gives CDR1 MNHEY, CDR2 SVGAGI. Trimming at V came to 2 bases and at J to 10 bases, leaving 10 bases not matched to a gene. In nucleotides, the CDR3 is TGTGCCAGCAGTTACGTGGCGGGACAGGGGATAAGAAAACTGTTTTTT. This translates into CASSYVAGQGIRKLFF.

The chain combines TRBV7-3 with TRBJ2-1, with 11 bases matching TRBD2. V shed 2 bases and J 5 bases; nucleotides not matched to a gene: 8. Germline assignment: CDR1 SGHTA and CDR2 FQGTGA. The CDR3 loop spans 17 amino acids. CDR3 sequence reads: CASSLWASGGRDNEQFF. The CDR3 DNA reads as TGTGCCAGCAGCTTATGGGCTAGCGGGGGGAGAGACAATGAGCAGTTCTTC. The full variable domain, its missing parts supplied by reference TRBV7-3 and TRBJ2-1, is GAGVSQTPSNKVTEKGKYVELRCDPISGHTALYWYRQSLGQGPEFLIYFQGTGAADDSGLPNDRFFAVRPEGSVSTLKIQRTERGDSAVYLCASSLWASGGRDNEQFFGPGTRLTVL.

The rearrangement links TRBV21-1 to TRBJ2-7; TRBD2 is the table's D call and was not checked against the DNA. TRBV21-1 is a pseudogene segment. The CDR3 is 10 residues long. This CDR3 is CASSSREPYV. CDR3 nucleotide sequence: TGTGCCAGCAGCAGCCGGGAACCGTACGTC.

The chain recombines TRBV10-2 with TRBJ2-3; 9 bases line up with TRBD2. The CDR3 is 14 residues long. V shed 10 bases, J shed 5 bases, and the junction held 10 bases outside the gene matches. Germline loops: CDR1 WSHSY, CDR2 SAAADI. The CDR3 DNA is TGCGCCACCGGGGGCGGGGGGGCCGGAGATACGCAGTATTTT. This encodes CATGGGGAGDTQYF.

The chain has TRBV21-1 and TRBJ1-4; TRBD1 is taken as the D call from the table, unchecked against the DNA. TRBV21-1 is flagged as a pseudogene. This CDR3 comprises 14 residues. The CDR3: CASSKRRDGEKLFF. The CDR3 region has the DNA TGTGCCAGCAGCAAACGCAGGGATGGTGAAAAACTGTTTTTT.

This clone was counted a few times. The chain couples TRBV5-6 to TRBJ1-5, with 8 bases fitting TRBD1. Germline CDR1 and CDR2: SGHDT and YYEEEE. The CDR3 spans 16 residues. Unmatched junction bases numbered 5, after V lost 3 bases and J lost 0 bases. In DNA form, the CDR3 reads TGTGCCAGCAGCTCCGGGACAGGCCATAGCAATCAGCCCCAGCATTTT. Its protein is CASSSGTGHSNQPQHF.

The V call is TRBV2, the J call TRBJ2-1, with 8 bases aligning to TRBD1. The V and J ends lost 10 bases and 5 bases, in that order; junction bases with no gene match: 7. Per the germline V gene, CDR1 is SNHLY and CDR2 is FYNNEI. This CDR3 has 13 residues. The DNA for the CDR3 is TGTGCCAAGGACAGGGAAGCCCACAATGAGCAGTTCTTC. It specifies CAKDREAHNEQFF.

In its sample, this clone was seen once. This sequence joins TRBV4-1 and TRBJ1-2; 8 bases match TRBD1. Germline CDR1 reads MGHRA; CDR2 reads YSYEKL. The CDR3 totals 16 residues. V dropped 2 bases and J dropped 4; count of bases not matched to a gene: 9. This CDR3 is CASSQLTGTGTYGYTF. The CDR3 bases are TGCGCCAGCAGCCAATTGACCGGGACAGGTACCTATGGCTACACCTTC.